This T cell receptor beta chain stems from a study of control samples from healthy donors and cancer patients (TCRdb year 2020). With respect to this clone: Its target antigen remains unknown. No base-level quality is on record; no much larger clone is a single base apart.

The library was made by the immunoSEQ multiplex PCR assay. Not all clones reach the TCRdb copy of this immuneACCESS table, which keeps in-frame sequences only. Checked studies attribute under half of the gap to unresolved V genes and leave the rest unexplained. The sample records about 21,000 clones, around 84% of which are singletons. Roughly 25% of the sample goes to the ten largest clones. What was sequenced was PBMCs. The sequence derives from a man aged 55 to 70 with colorectal cancer.

The bases read TGTGCCAGCAGCCAAGAATGGGGCAGTACTGGAAACACCATATATTTT. Its protein is CASSQEWGSTGNTIYF. The receptor chain draws on TRBV3-1 (or the pseudogene TRBV3-2) and TRBJ1-3; possibly the D gene is TRBD1, per 5 matching bases. The CDR1 and CDR2 encoded by the germline V gene (reference sequence) are LGHDT and YNNKEL. The junction shows trimming of 0 bases on V and 2 bases on J, plus 11 bases between the germline ends. Measured from the cysteine to the phenylalanine, the CDR3 is 16 residues long. CDR3 DNA only is kept here, 48 bases in frame from base 1.